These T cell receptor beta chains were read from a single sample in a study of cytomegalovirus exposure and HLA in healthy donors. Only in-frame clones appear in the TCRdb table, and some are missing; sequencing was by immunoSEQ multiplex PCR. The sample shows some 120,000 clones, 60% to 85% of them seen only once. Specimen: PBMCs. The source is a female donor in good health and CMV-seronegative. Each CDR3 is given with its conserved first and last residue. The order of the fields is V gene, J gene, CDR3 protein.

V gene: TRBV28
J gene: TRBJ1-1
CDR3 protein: CASSIRTGNTEAFF

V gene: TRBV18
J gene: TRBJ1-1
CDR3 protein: CASSLELQGANTEAFF

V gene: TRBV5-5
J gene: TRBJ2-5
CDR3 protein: CASSLAEFGRETQYF

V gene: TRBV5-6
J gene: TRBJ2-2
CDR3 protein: CASSPGTGNTGELFF

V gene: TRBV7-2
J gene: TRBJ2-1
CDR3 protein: CASRLVLAGYNEQFF

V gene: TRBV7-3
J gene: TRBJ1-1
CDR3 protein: CASSLDSAGGVSEAFF

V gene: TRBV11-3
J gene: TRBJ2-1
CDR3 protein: CASSLGTSWGIYNEQFF

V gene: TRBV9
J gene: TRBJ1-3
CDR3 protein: CASSVQGSGNTIYF

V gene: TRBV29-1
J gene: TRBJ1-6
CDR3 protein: CSVGTGTNSPLHF

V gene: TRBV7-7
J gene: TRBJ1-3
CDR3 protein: CASSLSFGNTIYF

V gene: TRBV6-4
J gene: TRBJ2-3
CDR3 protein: CASSDSLAGDTDTQYF

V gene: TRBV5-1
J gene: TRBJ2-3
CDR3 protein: CASSPRTSGRTDTQYF

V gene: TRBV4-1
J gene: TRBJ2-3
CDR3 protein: CASSPTLAGPNWLVTDTQYF

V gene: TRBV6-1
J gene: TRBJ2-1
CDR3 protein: CASSEAGGLAGGWIYNEQFF

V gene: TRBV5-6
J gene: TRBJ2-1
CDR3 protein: CASSLPLVGGQGSNEQFF

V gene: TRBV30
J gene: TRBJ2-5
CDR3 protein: CAWSVIAGVSETQYF

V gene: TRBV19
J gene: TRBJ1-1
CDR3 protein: CASSPRRRRGTEAFF

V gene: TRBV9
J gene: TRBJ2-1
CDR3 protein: CASSDHPVNEQFF

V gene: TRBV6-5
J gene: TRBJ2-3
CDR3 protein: CASRAGTGGTDTQYF

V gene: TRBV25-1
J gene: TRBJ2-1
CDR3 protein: CASSEDREQFF

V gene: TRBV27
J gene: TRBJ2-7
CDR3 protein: CASRALGQVYEQYF

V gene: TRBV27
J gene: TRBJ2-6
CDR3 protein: CASSRWTGGYGANVLTF

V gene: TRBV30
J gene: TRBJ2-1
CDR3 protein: CAWSRDRGHGEQFF

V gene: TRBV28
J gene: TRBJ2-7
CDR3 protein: CASSYHKTSGSYEQYF

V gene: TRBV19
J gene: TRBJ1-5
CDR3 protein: CASSLGHRSNQPQHF

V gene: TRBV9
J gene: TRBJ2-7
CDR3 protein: CASSGDSTYEQYF

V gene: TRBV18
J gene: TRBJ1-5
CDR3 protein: CASSPSVSNQPQHF

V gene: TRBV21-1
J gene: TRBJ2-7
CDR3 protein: CASSITSGRPEQYF

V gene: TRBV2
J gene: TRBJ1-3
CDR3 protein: CASSDDRDSGNTIYF

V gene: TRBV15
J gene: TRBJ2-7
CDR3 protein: CATSHKQGLSYEQYF

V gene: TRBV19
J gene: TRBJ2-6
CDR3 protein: CASSPRRQEGSGANVLTF

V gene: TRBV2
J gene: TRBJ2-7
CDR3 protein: CASQGNSRGWYEQYF

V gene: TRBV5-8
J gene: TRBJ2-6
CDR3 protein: CASSLLFLGAPSGANVLTF

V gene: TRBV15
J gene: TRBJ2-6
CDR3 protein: CATSRGDSRPGANVLTF

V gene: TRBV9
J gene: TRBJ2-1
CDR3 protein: CASSVTSGSSYNEQFF

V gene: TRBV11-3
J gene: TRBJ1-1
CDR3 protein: CASSVDWNTEAFF

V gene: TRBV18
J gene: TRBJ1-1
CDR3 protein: CASQETGAEAFF

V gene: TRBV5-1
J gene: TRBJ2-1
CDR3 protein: CASTSKGQGYNEQFF

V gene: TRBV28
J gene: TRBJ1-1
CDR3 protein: CASSLTNMNTEAFF

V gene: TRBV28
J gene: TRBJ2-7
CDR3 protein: CASTLDSSYEQYF

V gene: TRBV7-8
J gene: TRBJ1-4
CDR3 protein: CASRLTGDRSEKLFF

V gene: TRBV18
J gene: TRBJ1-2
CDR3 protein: CASSLRDTGYTF

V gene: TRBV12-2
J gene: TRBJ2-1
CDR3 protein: CASRLAVEEQFF